This T cell receptor beta chain was obtained from a study of CD8+CD57+ T cells in acquired aplastic anemia. This clonotype was counted only a few times. CDR3 length equals 13 residues. The V gene lost 3 bases and the J gene lost 2 bases, with 8 bases spanning the gap. Germline V gene data show CDR1 as SEHNR and CDR2 as FQNEAQ (reference sequence). The study profiled TCR beta VDJ and CDR3 using genomic DNA as template. A single record per CDR3 protein comes from TCRdb applying MiXCR to the reads. There are some 280,000 distinct CDR3 sequences in the sample; 50% to 70% occur only once, and roughly 8% lies in the top ten.

The source is a human donor with severe aplastic anemia or a healthy control (not recorded which). V and J are TRBV7-9 and TRBJ2-7; D gene ambiguous. What was sequenced was sorted CD4+, CD8+, or CD8+CD57+ T cells (not recorded which) from PBMCs. CDR3 protein: CASSLAQTYEQYF. CDR3 nucleotide sequence: TGTGCCAGCAGCTTGGCACAGACCTACGAGCAGTACTTC.